This TCR beta chain is drawn from a study of regulatory and conventional T cells in RAG deficiency. V shed 6 bases, J shed 6 bases, and the junction held 11 bases outside the gene matches. The germline V gene has CDR1 SNHLY and CDR2 FYNNEI. There are 15 residues in the CDR3. Study-level points and caveats: Shannon entropy fell and Simpson indices rose in RAG-deficient patients.

Assay used: immunoSEQ multiplex PCR; TCRdb lists only in-frame clones, some missing. The sample has around 31,000 clones; around 90% are singletons. As to this clone: What it binds is unknown.

These data are also associated with another study on regulatory T cells. That source reports: Amplification used 52 TRBV primers and 13 TRBJ primers.

The sequencing input was CD8+ T cells sorted from blood. The V and J genes are TRBV2 and TRBJ2-7; 10 bases line up with TRBD1. This clonotype was sampled from a human donor in good health. The CDR3 reads CASSVSGQGDGEQYF. CDR3 sequence (DNA): TGTGCCAGCAGCGTCAGTGGACAGGGGGATGGCGAGCAGTACTTC.